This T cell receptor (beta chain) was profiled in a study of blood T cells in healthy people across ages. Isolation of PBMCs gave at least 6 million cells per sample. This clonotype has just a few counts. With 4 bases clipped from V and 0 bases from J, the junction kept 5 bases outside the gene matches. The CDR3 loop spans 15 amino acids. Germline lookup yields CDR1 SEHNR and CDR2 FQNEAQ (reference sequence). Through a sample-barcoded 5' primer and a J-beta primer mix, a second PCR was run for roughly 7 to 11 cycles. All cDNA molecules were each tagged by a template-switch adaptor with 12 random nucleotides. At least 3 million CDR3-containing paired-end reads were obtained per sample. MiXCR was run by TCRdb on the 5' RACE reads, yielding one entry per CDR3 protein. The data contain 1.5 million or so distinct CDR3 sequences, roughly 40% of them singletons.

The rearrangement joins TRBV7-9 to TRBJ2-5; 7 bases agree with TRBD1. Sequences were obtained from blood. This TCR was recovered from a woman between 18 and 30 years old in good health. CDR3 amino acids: CASSSLGQNQETQYF. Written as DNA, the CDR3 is TGTGCCAGCAGCTCCCTGGGACAGAACCAAGAGACCCAGTACTTC. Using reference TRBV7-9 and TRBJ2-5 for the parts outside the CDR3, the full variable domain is DTGVSQNPRHKITKRGQNVTFRCDPISEHNRLYWYRQTLGQGPEFLTYFQNEAQLEKSRLLSDRFSAERPKGSFSTLEIQRTEQGDSAMYLCASSSLGQNQETQYFGPGTRLLVL.